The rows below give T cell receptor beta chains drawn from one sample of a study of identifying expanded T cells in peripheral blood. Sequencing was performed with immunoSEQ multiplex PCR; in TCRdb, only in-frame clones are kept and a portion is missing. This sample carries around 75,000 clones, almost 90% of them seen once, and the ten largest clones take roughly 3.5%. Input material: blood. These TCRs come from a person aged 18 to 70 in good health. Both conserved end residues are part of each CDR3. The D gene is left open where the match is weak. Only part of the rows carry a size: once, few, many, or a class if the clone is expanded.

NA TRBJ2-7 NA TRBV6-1 CASSGQGTYEQYF TGTGCCAGCAGTGGTCAGGGGACCTACGAGCAGTACTTC
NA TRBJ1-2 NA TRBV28 CASSFEAAWGGYTF TGTGCCAGCAGTTTTGAGGCGGCCTGGGGGGGCTACACCTTC
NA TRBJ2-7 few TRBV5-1 CASRDAYEQYF TGCGCCAGCCGGGACGCCTACGAGCAGTACTTC
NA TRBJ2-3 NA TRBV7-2 CASSFRGIPTDTQYF TGTGCCAGCAGCTTTCGTGGCATACCCACAGATACGCAGTATTTT
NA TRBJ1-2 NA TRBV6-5 CASSYTYSLSRSVNTF TGTGCCAGCAGTTACACTTACAGTTTAAGTAGGTCGGTTAACACCTTC
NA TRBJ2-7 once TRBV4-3 CASSQVNRAGEQYF TGCGCCAGCAGCCAAGTTAACAGGGCCGGCGAGCAGTACTTC
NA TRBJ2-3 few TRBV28 CASSGKTTDTQYF TGTGCCAGCAGCGGGAAGACTACAGATACGCAGTATTTT
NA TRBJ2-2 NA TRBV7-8 CASSLSLGELFF TGTGCCAGCAGCTTAAGTTTAGGGGAGCTGTTTTTT
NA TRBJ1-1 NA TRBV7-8 CASSLGQSNTEAFF TGTGCCAGCAGCTTAGGGCAAAGTAACACTGAAGCTTTCTTT
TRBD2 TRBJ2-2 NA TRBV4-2 CASSQEVLAGEGITGELFF TGTGCCAGCAGCCAAGAGGTCCTCGCGGGGGAGGGAATCACCGGGGAGCTGTTTTTT
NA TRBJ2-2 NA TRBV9 CASSAGSGELFF TGTGCCAGCAGCGCCGGGTCCGGGGAGCTGTTTTTT
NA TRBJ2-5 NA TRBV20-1 CSARTSGNQYF TGCAGTGCTAGAACGTCTGGGAACCAGTACTTC
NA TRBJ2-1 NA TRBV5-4 CASSSDVEQFF TGTGCCAGCAGCTCCGACGTTGAGCAGTTCTTC
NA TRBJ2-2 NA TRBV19 CASRASGGTGELFF TGTGCCAGCCGGGCCTCTGGGGGGACCGGGGAGCTGTTTTTT
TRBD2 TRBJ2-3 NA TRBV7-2 CASSRLAGLNTQYF TGTGCCAGCAGCAGACTAGCGGGGCTAAATACGCAGTATTTT
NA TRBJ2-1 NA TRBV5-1 CASSEQGGSSYNEQFF TGTGCCAGCAGCGAACAGGGAGGGAGCTCCTACAATGAGCAGTTCTTC
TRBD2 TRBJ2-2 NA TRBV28 CASRQGLANTGELFF TGTGCCAGCAGACAGGGACTAGCGAACACCGGGGAGCTGTTTTTT
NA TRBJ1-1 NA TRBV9 CASSVEVNTEAFF TGTGCCAGCAGCGTAGAGGTGAACACTGAAGCTTTCTTT
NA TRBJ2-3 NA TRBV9 CASSVGRTSYQDTQYF TGTGCCAGCAGCGTAGGTAGGACAAGCTATCAAGATACGCAGTATTTT
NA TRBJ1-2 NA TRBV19 CASSIGGLRGYTF TGTGCCAGTAGTATAGGAGGACTACGAGGCTACACCTTC
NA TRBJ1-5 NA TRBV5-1 CASSLGLGGMEPQHF TGCGCCAGCAGCTTGGGGTTGGGGGGAATGGAGCCCCAGCATTTT
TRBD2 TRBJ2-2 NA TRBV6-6 CASSRLAAYGELFF TGTGCCAGCAGCCGACTAGCCGCATACGGGGAGCTGTTTTTT
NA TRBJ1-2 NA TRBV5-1 CASSLVVRDYGYTF TGCGCCAGCAGCTTGGTGGTTCGGGACTATGGCTACACCTTC
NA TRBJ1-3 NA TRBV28 CASRVGGFGNTIYF TGTGCCAGCAGGGTAGGGGGGTTCGGAAACACCATATATTTT
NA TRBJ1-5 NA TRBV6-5 CASSPSRQPQHF TGTGCCAGCAGCCCCTCTCGACAGCCCCAGCATTTT
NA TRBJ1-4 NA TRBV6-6 CASKGTGRSDEKLFF TGTGCCAGCAAGGGTACAGGGAGGTCTGATGAAAAACTGTTTTTT
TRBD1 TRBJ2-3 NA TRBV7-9 CASSLGTGYTDTQYF TGTGCCAGCAGCTTAGGGACAGGGTACACAGATACGCAGTATTTT
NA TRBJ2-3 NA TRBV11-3 CASSLAWTLQATDTQYF TGTGCCAGCAGCTTAGCCTGGACTCTCCAGGCCACAGATACGCAGTATTTT
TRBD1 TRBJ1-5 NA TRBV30 CAWSGQGDQPQHF TGTGCCTGGAGTGGACAGGGCGATCAGCCCCAGCATTTT
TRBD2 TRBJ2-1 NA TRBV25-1 CASSDPGRAVYEQFF TGTGCCAGCAGTGATCCCGGGAGGGCCGTTTATGAGCAGTTCTTC
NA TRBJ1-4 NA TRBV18 CASSASGTSGKLFF TGTGCCAGCTCAGCGTCCGGGACATCGGGAAAACTGTTTTTT
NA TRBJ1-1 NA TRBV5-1 CASSLRGRDTEAFF TGCGCCAGCAGCTTAAGAGGGCGGGACACTGAAGCTTTCTTT
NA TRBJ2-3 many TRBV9 CASSPYGGGADTQYF TGTGCCAGCAGCCCTTACGGGGGCGGGGCAGATACGCAGTATTTT
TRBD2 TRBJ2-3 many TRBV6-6 CASSYLVGGPEDTQYF TGTGCCAGCAGTTACTTAGTGGGAGGGCCTGAAGATACGCAGTATTTT
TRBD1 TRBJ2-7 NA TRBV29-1 CSVGQGGFYEQYF TGCAGCGTTGGACAGGGGGGTTTCTACGAGCAGTACTTC
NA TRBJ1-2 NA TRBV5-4 CASSSPLGGNYGYTF TGTGCCAGCAGCTCCCCCTTGGGGGGTAACTATGGCTACACCTTC
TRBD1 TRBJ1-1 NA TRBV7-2 CASITSGTANTEAFF TGTGCCAGCATCACCTCCGGGACAGCTAACACTGAAGCTTTCTTT
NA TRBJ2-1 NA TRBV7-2 CASSPRGDSVYNEQFF TGTGCCAGCAGCCCCAGGGGGGATTCCGTCTACAATGAGCAGTTCTTC
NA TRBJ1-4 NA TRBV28 CASSRELNEKLFF TGTGCCAGTTCCAGGGAATTGAATGAAAAACTGTTTTTT
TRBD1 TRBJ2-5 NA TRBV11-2 CASSLEFAGTGQTQYF TGTGCCAGCAGCTTAGAGTTTGCCGGGACAGGGCAGACCCAGTACTTC
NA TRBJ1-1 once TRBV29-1 CSVSDSPGDTEAFF TGCAGCGTTTCAGACAGCCCAGGAGACACTGAAGCTTTCTTT
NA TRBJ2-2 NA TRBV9 CASSAAATVTGELFF TGTGCCAGCAGCGCCGCGGCTACCGTCACCGGGGAGCTGTTTTTT
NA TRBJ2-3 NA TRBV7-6 CASSSSPASSTSDTQYF TGTGCCAGCAGCTCTTCTCCGGCTAGCTCAACTTCAGATACGCAGTATTTT
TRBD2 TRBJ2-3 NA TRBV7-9 CASSPAGSGRELQYF TGTGCCAGCAGTCCTGCTGGTAGCGGGAGGGAGCTACAGTATTTT
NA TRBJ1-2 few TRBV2 CASSDSDEAANYGYTF TGTGCCAGCAGTGACAGCGACGAAGCAGCTAACTATGGCTACACCTTC
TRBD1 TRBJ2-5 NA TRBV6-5 CASSYQRTGGGETQYF TGTGCCAGCAGTTACCAAAGGACAGGGGGAGGAGAGACCCAGTACTTC
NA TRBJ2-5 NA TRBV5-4 CASSSLQQETQYF TGTGCCAGCAGTTCACTACAACAAGAGACCCAGTACTTC
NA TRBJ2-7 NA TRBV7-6 CASSLRPGLSVEQYF TGTGCCAGCAGCTTACGACCGGGACTCTCCGTTGAGCAGTACTTC
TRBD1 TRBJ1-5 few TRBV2 CASSGQGDQPQHF TGTGCCAGCAGTGGACAGGGGGATCAGCCCCAGCATTTT
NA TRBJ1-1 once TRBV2 CASSPTENTEAFF TGTGCCAGCAGTCCTACAGAGAACACTGAAGCTTTCTTT